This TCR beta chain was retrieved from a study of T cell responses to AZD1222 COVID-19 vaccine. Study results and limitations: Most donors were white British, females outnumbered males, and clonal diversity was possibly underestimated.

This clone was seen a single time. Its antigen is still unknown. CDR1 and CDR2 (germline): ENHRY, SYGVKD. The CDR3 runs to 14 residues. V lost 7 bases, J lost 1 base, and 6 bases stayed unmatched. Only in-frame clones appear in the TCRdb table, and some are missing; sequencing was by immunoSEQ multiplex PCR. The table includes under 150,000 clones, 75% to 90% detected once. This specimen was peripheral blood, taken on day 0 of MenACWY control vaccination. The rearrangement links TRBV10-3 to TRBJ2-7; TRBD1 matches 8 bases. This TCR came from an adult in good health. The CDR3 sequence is CAIMLQGVSYEQYF. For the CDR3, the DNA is TGTGCCATCATGCTACAGGGGGTGTCCTACGAGCAGTACTTC.